This T cell receptor beta chain appears in the sequencing data of a study of shared clonotypes between healthy human individuals. With respect to this clone: Its specificity is not known.

Only in-frame clones appear in the TCRdb table, and some are missing; sequencing was by immunoSEQ multiplex PCR. Here the sample spans a few million clones, approximately 92% being singletons. Broader study findings: Among non-shared clonotypes, generation probabilities were lower than among those shared by all four donors.

The V and J ends lost 5 bases and 5 bases respectively, with 9 bases between them. Per germline, CDR1 SQVTM and CDR2 ANQGSEA. The CDR3 spans 11 residues. The TCR originated in a man aged 18 to 35 in good health. V is TRBV29-1 and J is TRBJ1-2; the D is unclear. Sequencing used naive CD4+ T cells sorted from blood. Described subset: CD45RA+ positively selected. The CDR3 DNA is TGCAGCGTTAGGGATCGATATGGCTACACCTTC. This encodes CSVRDRYGYTF. Complete variable domain (other parts from reference TRBV29-1 and TRBJ1-2): SAVISQKPSRDICQRGTSLTIQCQVDSQVTMMFWYRQQPGQSLTLIATANQGSEATYESGFVIDKFPISRPNLTFSTLTVSNMSPEDSSIYLCSVRDRYGYTFGSGTRLTVV.